This record looks at one T cell receptor beta chain sequence and its context. No antigen is known for it. It has no much larger one-base neighbor in the sample; base qualities were not kept. The CDR1 and CDR2 encoded by the germline V gene (reference sequence) are SGHKS and YYEKEE. Including cysteine and phenylalanine, the CDR3 has 14 amino acids. The only DNA kept is the CDR3, 42 bases in frame from the first base. This entry belongs to a study of shared clonotypes between healthy human individuals (dated by TCRdb to the early 2020s). Broadly, across the study: The cohort comprised two women and a few men aged 18 to 49 years. Different laboratories and diverse techniques were used to prepare libraries and sequence TCR repertoires, to increase sequencing depth and limit assay-specific biases. To estimate repertoire size and how much clonotypes are shared between individuals, the study performed deep sequencing of blood TCR repertoires from five healthy adults. For each donor, three plates each were used for CD4 naive and CD4 memory, two plates were used for CD8 naive, and one plate was used for CD8 memory. Per donor, leukapheresis produced somewhere between about 0.94 and 9.5 billion PBMCs.

Using the deep immunoSEQ assay, multiplex PCR amplified TCR CDR3 regions from genomic DNA. Extracted genomic DNA from each cell subset was spread evenly across all wells of several immunoSEQ 96-well plates, with each plate serving as a replicate. For sorted subsets, 200 to 250 ng of genomic DNA, equivalent to 25,000 to 35,000 T cell genomes, went into each replicate PCR. Purified libraries were quantified with a Qubit 3.0 fluorometer, sized on a Bioanalyzer 2100, and re-quantified with the KAPA Library Quantification kit. A separate single-read 150-cycle Illumina NextSeq 550 flow cell was used to sequence each immunoSEQ 96-well plate. The authors' pipeline ran thus. Because the immunoSEQ output included only junctional sequences and no quality scores, the filtering could not be the same as the filtering used for full-length reads. Sequences were annotated with PyIR, a Python wrapper for IgBLAST v1.9, and V/J genes and CDR3 were assigned using IMGT germline references. Reads were removed for weak V/J assignments (E-value above 1e-6), missing CDR3, stop codons, out-of-frame junctions, or ambiguous translated residues. A V3J clonotype was defined by an identical inferred V gene, J gene, and CDR3 amino acid sequence. Percentage overlap between repertoires was calculated by dividing the number of shared unique clonotypes by the size of the smaller repertoire. RTK rarefaction, the Chao1 estimator, and Recon v2.1 estimates of unobserved clonotypes were used to assess repertoire richness. Generation probabilities for all TCRbeta clonotypes obtained by the gDNA method from a few donors were computed using OLGA. Not all clones reach the TCRdb copy of this immuneACCESS table, which keeps in-frame sequences only. Checked studies attribute under half of the gap to unresolved V genes and leave the rest unexplained. V and J calls and clone size follow that table, whereas D and trimming were derived from the DNA. The sample table contains hundreds of thousands of clones; only one count was recorded for more than 70% of them. The leading ten clones occupy about 1.8% of the sample.

The donors were healthy, HIV-negative adults who had no recently reported acute infections or vaccinations. Every donor was a Caucasian adult residing in Nashville, Tennessee, USA. CD4+ T cells were enriched by magnetic negative selection, after which naive cells were positively selected on CD45RA and the negative fraction was taken as the memory subset. Blood was collected by leukapheresis, and PBMCs were isolated by Ficoll-Histopaque density gradient centrifugation and then cryopreserved in liquid nitrogen vapor phase. Analytical flow cytometry was used to check the purity and quantity of every magnetically sorted T cell population. Genomic DNA was isolated from each sorted fraction and quantified by UV absorbance on a Nanodrop 2000c. On the study overall, not on this receptor specifically: Even with the large sequencing depth, rarefaction of the sorted-subset datasets indicated that sequencing was incomplete. Across a handful of donors, about 5.2% of naive CD4, 3.5% of naive CD8, 2.3% of memory CD4, and about 0.44% of memory CD8 clonotypes were shared. Larger estimated clonotype richness was generally found for naive subsets than for memory subsets. Because the study included a small number of donors, the genetic and exposure-history diversity represented was limited. Pairwise subsampling indicated that sequencing depth was expected to affect the degree of clonotype sharing among donors. Sampling was limited to blood, and TCR repertoires in tissue likely differ from TCR repertoires in blood. Compared with non-shared clonotypes, the clonotypes found in all four sorted-subset donors had higher generation probabilities.

The source of this sequence is a woman aged 25 to 39 in good health. The sequence joins TRBV5-5 to TRBJ2-5; 7 bases in the junction line up with TRBD1. The J call may be faulty, since TRBJ2-7 better matches the DNA end. The sample taken for sequencing was memory CD4+ T cells sorted from blood. Per the publication, the cell subset or site label means: CD45RA-negative fraction. Here the CDR3 is given as CASSPRDSLYEQYF. In nucleotide form, the sequence is TGTGCCAGCAGCCCCCGGGACAGCCTCTACGAGCAGTACTTC.